The clone carrying this T cell receptor beta chain showed up just once. Its target is not known. The sample originates from a study of cytomegalovirus exposure and HLA in healthy donors. The overall study: Early release data held 85 million or so unique TCRs from HLA-typed donors. Points from the study as a whole: Available immune exposure information was restricted to CMV serostatus only. The authors later found most CMV-associated TCR beta chains appeared HLA-restricted.

Looked up from germline, CDR1 is SGHRS and CDR2 is YFSETQ. With V trimmed by 0 bases and J by 9 bases, 15 bases remained unmatched. This CDR3 spans 17 amino acids. 60 Vbeta and 13 Jbeta primers were used in PCR. Produced via immunoSEQ multiplex PCR; TCRdb's table is partial and in-frame only. The sample comprises some 100,000 clones, less than 85% of which are singletons, and 15% to 20% rests with the top ten. Sequencing was done on a sample of PBMCs. The receptor's source is a man aged 50-59 years in good health and CMV-seropositive. This chain uses TRBV5-1 with TRBJ2-3, with 8 bases lining up with TRBD1. The DNA of the CDR3 is TGCGCCAGCAGCTTGGTTCGCGAGTCAGGGGGCTTAGTAACGCAGTATTTT. Its protein product is CASSLVRESGGLVTQYF.